This TCR beta chain stems from a study of OX40 agonist ivuxolimab in advanced cancers. General notes on the study: Ivuxolimab, which targeted the costimulatory receptor OX40 (CD134), was an agonistic, fully human IgG2 monoclonal antibody. Intravenous ivuxolimab was administered to patients every 2 weeks at six dose levels: 0.01, 0.1, 0.3, 1.5, 3 and 10 mg/kg. Of the roughly 54 dose-escalation patients, hepatocellular carcinoma was present in around 19, melanoma in approximately 15, renal cell carcinoma in 9 and head and neck cancer in 9. In the dose-escalation cohort, around four fifths of patients were male, and the mean age was 60 years with a range of roughly 23 to 90. Patients were allowed to have had prior anti-PD-1, anti-PD-L1 or anti-CTLA-4 therapy, and around 40% of the dose-escalation patients had previously received checkpoint inhibitors. Partial responses occurred in three dose-escalation patients, of whom one had hepatocellular carcinoma and two had cutaneous melanoma. Peripheral TCRbeta sequencing was intended to test whether TCR sequence diversity was altered and clonal T-cell expansion was caused by ivuxolimab. The paper reports the monotherapy dose-escalation portion (N of about 52 patients) of the phase I ivuxolimab trial. Overall study results and their limits: At doses of 0.1 to 3.0 mg/kg, clonal expansion of both CD4+ and CD8+ T cells in blood was seen between baseline and week 6. Low levels of normalized T-cell clonal expansion were also seen in some patients who did not respond. In partial responders in the 0.1-3.0 mg/kg groups, normalized peripheral clonal expansion was found to be among the lowest, especially among CD8+ T cells. Which antigens the clonally expanded peripheral T cells were specific for was not determined. After ivuxolimab, expanded clones were on average more numerous among CD8+ T cells than among CD4+ T cells.

Patients with a history of autoimmune disease or receiving systemic immunosuppression were excluded from the trial. Peripheral blood for TCR sequencing was collected from all dose cohorts at baseline, on cycle 4 day 1, and on cycle 7 day 1. The samples were taken from a phase I, first-in-human, multicenter, open-label dose-escalation trial of ivuxolimab. The trial enrolled adults with locally advanced or metastatic head and neck squamous cell, hepatocellular, melanoma or renal cell carcinoma. CD4+ and CD8+ T cells were sorted separately from peripheral blood before TCR sequencing. Genomic DNA was isolated from the sorted cells so that the TCRbeta CDR3 region could be sequenced. The immunoSEQ Assay was used for sequencing of TCRbeta CDR3 regions. As stored in TCRdb, this immuneACCESS dataset retains in-frame rearrangements with V and J assigned. A fraction of the clones does not appear; measured against another copy, unresolved V genes explain less than half of the discrepancy, and the remainder lacks a known reason. In all, the sample holds tens of thousands of clones, and approximately 90% of those were seen once. The ten top clones hold roughly a quarter of the sample.

A remark on this clone: Its binding antigen is unknown. Base qualities are missing; no much larger clone stands one base away.

The germline V gene (reference sequence) specifies SGHKS as CDR1 and YYEKEE as CDR2. Here V drops 2 bases and J drops 3 bases, and the junction holds 5 bases not matched to any gene. The CDR3 runs 15 amino acids, cysteine and phenylalanine included. Only the CDR3 DNA stays, 45 bases, in frame from base 1. The sample in question was CD4+ or CD8+ T cells sorted from blood, obtained in a trial of the OX40 agonist ivuxolimab. The sequence joins TRBV5-5 to TRBJ2-7; 10 junctional bases match TRBD1. This receptor was taken from an adult with an advanced solid tumor such as melanoma, head and neck, liver or kidney cancer. The CDR3 protein sequence reads: CASSFGWTGGYEQYF. The DNA sequence is as follows: TGTGCCAGCAGCTTTGGTTGGACAGGGGGCTACGAGCAGTACTTC.